What follows describes a single T cell receptor (beta chain). It has no known antigen specificity. Sequencing was carried out with an Illumina HiSeq 2000. 5'RACE template switching, by which a universal primer site and unique molecular identifiers were added, was used to make TCR beta cDNA libraries. cDNA synthesis was primed from the TCR beta constant segment, followed by two successive PCR amplification steps. As for the original processing: MIGEC was used to demultiplex reads and group reads by UMI, and MiTCR was used to assemble and quantify clonotypes. To exclude erroneous sequences, only TCR cDNA sequences supported by at least two reads were retained. The tcR package was used for downstream repertoire analysis, and clonotypes were matched across fractions by CDR3 nucleotide sequence plus V segment. VDJmatch was used to annotate antigen specificity against VDJdb, with one amino acid substitution in CDR3 allowed. After reprocessing by TCRdb, each CDR3 protein sequence is one entry, and no DNA is given. V and J calls and clone size were set by TCRdb, not the authors. This sample's listing comprises 250,000 or so distinct CDR3 sequences. Together, the top ten hold 4% to 5% of the sample.

HCMV-specific IgG was detected in serum with a commercial ELISA kit to determine HCMV serostatus. Peripheral blood mononuclear cells were isolated from blood by Ficoll density gradient centrifugation. This record comes from a study of T cells expressing NK-cell markers (dated by TCRdb to the early 2020s). At the level of the whole study: Fewer than ten donors provided sorted CD3+CD56+NKG2C+, CD3+CD56+NKG2C- and CD3+CD56-NKG2C+ T-cell subsets, whose TCR beta-chain repertoires were profiled. Of the eight sequenced donors, seven were found to be HCMV-seropositive and one was found to be HCMV-seronegative. All eight donors whose samples were sequenced were randomly selected healthy volunteers, three of them men and five women. The libraries were sequenced on Illumina HiSeq 2000/2500, MiSeq or NextSeq, producing 2 x 150 bp reads. What the study reported, not specific to this receptor: In six donors, the dominant CD3+CD56+NKG2C+ clonotypes were among the top 10 CD8+ clonotypes and accounted for about 1.0-7.5% of CD8+ T cells. Those dominant clonotypes were again the most abundant among CD3+CD56-NKG2C+ cells in a few donors, at 28.3-60.1%. Whether the expanded NKG2C-expressing T cell clones were specific for HCMV antigens remained unclear.

The sample was blood T cells: a sorted CD56 or NKG2C T cell subset, CD4+ or CD8+ T cells, or bulk PBMC T cells (not recorded which). This sequence was found in a woman between 18 and 69 years old in good health.

The CDR3 corresponds to CASSFGETTNEKLFF. The chain is made from TRBV28 and TRBJ1-4. Including the terminal cysteine and phenylalanine, the CDR3 comprises 15 residues. DNA is not recorded here. The germline V gene encodes CDR1 MDHEN and CDR2 SYDVKM.